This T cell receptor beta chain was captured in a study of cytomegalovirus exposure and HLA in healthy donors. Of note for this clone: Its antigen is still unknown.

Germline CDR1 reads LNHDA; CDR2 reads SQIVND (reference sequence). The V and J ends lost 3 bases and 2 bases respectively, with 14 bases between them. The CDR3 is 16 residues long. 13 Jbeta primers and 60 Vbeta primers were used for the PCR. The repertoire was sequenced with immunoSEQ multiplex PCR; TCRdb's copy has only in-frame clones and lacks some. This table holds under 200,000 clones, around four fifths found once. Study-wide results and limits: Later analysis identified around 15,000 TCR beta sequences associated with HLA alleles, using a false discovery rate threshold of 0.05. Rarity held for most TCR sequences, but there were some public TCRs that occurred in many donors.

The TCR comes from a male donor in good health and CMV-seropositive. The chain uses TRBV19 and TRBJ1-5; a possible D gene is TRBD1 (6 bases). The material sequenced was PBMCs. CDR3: CASSIESRGGNQPQHF. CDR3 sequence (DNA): TGTGCCAGTAGTATTGAGTCCAGGGGAGGCAATCAGCCCCAGCATTTT.